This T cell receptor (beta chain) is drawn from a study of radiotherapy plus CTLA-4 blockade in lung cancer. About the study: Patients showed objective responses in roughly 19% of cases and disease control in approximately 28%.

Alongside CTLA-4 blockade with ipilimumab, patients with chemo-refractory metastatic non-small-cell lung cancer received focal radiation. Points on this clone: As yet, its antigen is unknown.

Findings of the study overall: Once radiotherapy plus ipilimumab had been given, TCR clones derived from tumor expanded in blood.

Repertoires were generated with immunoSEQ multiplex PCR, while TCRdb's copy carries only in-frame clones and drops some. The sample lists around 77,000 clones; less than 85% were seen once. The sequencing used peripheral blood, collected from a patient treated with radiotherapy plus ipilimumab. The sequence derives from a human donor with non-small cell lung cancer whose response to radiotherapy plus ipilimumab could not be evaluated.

The CDR3 sequence: CASSQNGANVLTF. The CDR3 DNA follows: TGTGCCAGCAGCCAAAATGGGGCCAACGTCCTGACTTTC. The chain joins TRBV27 to TRBJ2-6, with no clear D. CDR3 size: 13 residues. The germline CDR1 and CDR2 sequences are MNHEY and SMNVEV (reference sequence). V lost 6 bases, J lost 3 bases, and 6 bases lay in between.